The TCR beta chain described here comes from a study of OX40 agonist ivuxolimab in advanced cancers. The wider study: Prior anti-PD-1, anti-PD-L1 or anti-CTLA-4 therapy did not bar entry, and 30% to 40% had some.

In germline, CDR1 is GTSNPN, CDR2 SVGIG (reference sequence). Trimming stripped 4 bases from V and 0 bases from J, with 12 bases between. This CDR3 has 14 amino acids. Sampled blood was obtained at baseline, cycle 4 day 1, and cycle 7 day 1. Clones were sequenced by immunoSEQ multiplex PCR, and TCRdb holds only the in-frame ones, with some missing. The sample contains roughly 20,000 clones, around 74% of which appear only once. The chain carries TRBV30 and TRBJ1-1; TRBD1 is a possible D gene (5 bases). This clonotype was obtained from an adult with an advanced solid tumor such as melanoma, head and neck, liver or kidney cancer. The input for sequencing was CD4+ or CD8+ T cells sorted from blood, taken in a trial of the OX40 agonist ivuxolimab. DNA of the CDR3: TGTGCCTGGATGGGGACTGTGATGAACACTGAAGCTTTCTTT. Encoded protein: CAWMGTVMNTEAFF. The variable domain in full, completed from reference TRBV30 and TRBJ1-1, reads SQTIHQWPATLVQPVGSPLSLECTVEGTSNPNLYWYRQAAGRGLQLLFYSVGIGQISSEVPQNLSASRPQDRQFILSSKKLLLSDSGFYLCAWMGTVMNTEAFFGQGTRLTVV.